Presented here are 17 T cell receptor beta chains from one specimen sequenced in a study of cytotoxic CD8 clonotypes in ibrutinib-treated CLL. Only in-frame clones appear in the TCRdb table, and some are missing; sequencing was by immunoSEQ multiplex PCR. The sample yields around 92,000 clones, around 77% seen once. Sequencing was performed on PBMCs, taken after 24 months of ibrutinib treatment. Source of these receptors: a human donor with chronic lymphocytic leukemia.

The DNA of the CDR3 is TGTGCCAGCAGCCAAGATCAGGGTCAAAAGGGATACGAGCAGTACTTC. Its translation is CASSQDQGQKGYEQYF. This sequence joins TRBV4-2 and TRBJ2-7; maybe TRBD1 (5 bases). CDR3 length equals 16 residues. Trimming shortened V by 0 bases and J by 4 bases, and 16 bases separated the two germline ends. Germline CDR1 and CDR2: LGHNA and YNFKEQ.

This clone was picked up a small number of times. CDR3 region: CASSSSGHDNEQFF. As DNA, the CDR3 is TGTGCCAGCAGTTCCTCCGGACACGACAATGAGCAGTTCTTC. The V gene is TRBV6-6, the J gene TRBJ2-1, with D possibly being TRBD1 (5 bases). Germline V gives CDR1 MNHNY, CDR2 SVGAGI (reference sequence). V was trimmed by 4 bases and J by 5 bases, leaving 12 bases between them. The CDR3 totals 14 residues.

This clone was recorded once. V gene TRBV7-9 combines with J gene TRBJ1-1; TRBD1 matches at 12 bases. The germline gives CDR1 SEHNR, CDR2 FQNEAQ (reference sequence). Trimming removed 2 bases from V and 7 bases from J; junction bases left unmatched: 2. The CDR3 sequence is 14 residues long. CDR3 amino acids: CASSLRDRGHEAFF. As DNA, the CDR3 is TGTGCCAGCAGCTTAAGGGACAGGGGGCATGAAGCTTTCTTT.

The chain combines TRBV5-8 with TRBJ2-7; D might be TRBD1 (6 bases). The CDR3 covers 14 residues. V lost 0 bases to trimming and J lost 2 bases, with 9 bases between them. Germline lookup yields CDR1 SGHTS and CDR2 YDEGEE. CDR3 DNA: TGTGCCAGCAGCTTGGGATGGGGGCCCTACGAGCAGTACTTC. This translates into CASSLGWGPYEQYF.

The rearrangement links TRBV14 to TRBJ2-7; D is perhaps TRBD2 (6 bases). Germline V gene sequence: CDR1 SGHDN, CDR2 FVKESK. The CDR3 totals 15 residues. The V gene lost 0 bases and the J gene lost 0 bases, with 9 bases spanning the gap. The CDR3 is CASSQDGRGSYEQYF. The CDR3 bases are TGTGCCAGCAGCCAAGATGGGCGGGGCTCCTACGAGCAGTACTTC.

The CDR3 region is CASSTLSGGQETQYF. The CDR3 bases are TGTGCCAGCAGTACGTTGAGCGGGGGCCAAGAGACCCAGTACTTC. The rearrangement links TRBV27 to TRBJ2-5; TRBD2 agrees at 8 bases. From germline, CDR1 is MNHEY and CDR2 SMNVEV (reference sequence). The CDR3 runs 15 residues. V was pared by 5 bases and J by 1 base, with 6 bases of the junction left unmatched.

The V call is TRBV2, the J call TRBJ2-1; D gene uncertain. V was trimmed by 10 bases and J by 4 bases, leaving 14 bases between them. The CDR3 extends over 13 amino acids. CDR1 SNHLY and CDR2 FYNNEI come from the germline V gene. Here the CDR3 reads CATSSSSYNEQFF. DNA of the CDR3: TGTGCCACCTCTTCGTCGAGTTACAATGAGCAGTTCTTC.

The chain employs TRBV5-1 and TRBJ2-3, with D perhaps TRBD2 (6 bases). The CDR3 runs 15 residues. In germline, CDR1 is SGHRS, CDR2 YFSETQ. The V and J ends lost 0 bases and 3 bases respectively, with 11 bases between them. The DNA of the CDR3 is TGCGCCAGCAGCTTGGAAGCTAGCGTAACAGATACGCAGTATTTT. Translated: CASSLEASVTDTQYF.

This clone has more than one count but fewer than ten. V is TRBV27 and J is TRBJ2-1; 7 bases are shared with TRBD2. The germline V gene has CDR1 MNHEY and CDR2 SMNVEV (reference sequence). There are 17 residues in the CDR3. After removal of 0 bases from V and 1 base from J, the junction contained 6 bases not matched to a gene. The CDR3 spells CASSLSLPSGSYNEQFF. Written as DNA, the CDR3 is TGTGCCAGCAGTTTATCTCTCCCTAGCGGATCCTACAATGAGCAGTTCTTC.

This clone is medium-sized within its sample. The chain links TRBV6-1 to TRBJ1-1, with D uncertain. This CDR3 has 12 residues. CDR1 and CDR2 (germline): MNHNS, SASEGT. V was clipped by 5 bases and J by 8 bases, with 12 bases between them. CDR3: CASSSRGREAFF. Written as DNA, the CDR3 is TGTGCCAGCAGTTCAAGAGGGAGAGAAGCTTTCTTT.

CDR3 protein: CASSPGQGGGEQFF. The CDR3 DNA is TGTGCCAGCAGCCCCGGACAGGGTGGCGGTGAGCAGTTCTTC. This chain uses TRBV9 with TRBJ2-1; 8 positions agree with TRBD1. Germline CDR1 SGDLS, CDR2 YYNGEE. The CDR3 runs 14 residues. The ends lost 4 bases at V and 9 bases at J; junction bases unmatched: 9.

This sequence joins TRBV4-3 and TRBJ1-1; 7 bases map to TRBD1. The CDR3 runs to 15 residues. The V and J ends lost 0 bases and 3 bases, in that order; junction bases with no gene match: 4. Germline V gene sequence: CDR1 LGHNA, CDR2 YSLEER. The CDR3 DNA is TGCGCCAGCAGCCAAGACAAGGGGGCGTACACTGAAGCTTTCTTT. The encoded protein is CASSQDKGAYTEAFF.

The rearrangement uses TRBV14 and TRBJ2-1; the D is unclear. CDR3 size: 13 residues. The V gene's germline CDR1 is SGHDN and CDR2 FVKESK. Trimming cost V 6 bases and J 10 bases, with 16 bases left between them. CDR3 protein: CASRFDASLEQFF. CDR3 nucleotides: TGTGCCAGCAGGTTCGACGCCTCGTTAGAGCAGTTCTTC. Supplemented by reference TRBV14 and TRBJ2-1, the full variable domain reads EAGVTQFPSHSVIEKGQTVTLRCDPISGHDNLYWYRRVMGKEIKFLLHFVKESKQDESGMPNNRFLAERTGGTYSTLKVQPAELEDSGVYFCASRFDASLEQFFGPGTRLTVL.

This chain connects TRBV6-1 to TRBJ1-5; D not certain. With 7 bases removed from V and 5 bases from J, the gap between germline ends came to 6 bases. CDR3 size: 11 residues. From germline, CDR1 is MNHNS and CDR2 SASEGT. The CDR3 DNA reads TGTGCCAGCAAGTATGATCAGCCCCAGCATTTT. It is translated as CASKYDQPQHF.

The rearrangement links TRBV10-3 to TRBJ2-7; D may be TRBD1 (6 bases). V lost 4 bases and J lost 0, with 10 bases in between. Per the germline V gene, CDR1 is ENHRY and CDR2 is SYGVKD. This CDR3 has 14 amino acids. CDR3: CAISGTGSSYEQYF. The CDR3 coding sequence is TGTGCCATCAGTGGTACAGGGAGCTCCTACGAGCAGTACTTC.

This clone was found once. The chain is built from TRBV4-3 and TRBJ2-2; D unclear. Looked up from germline, CDR1 is LGHNA and CDR2 is YSLEER. There are 14 residues in the CDR3. With 0 bases removed from V and 0 bases from J, the gap between germline ends came to 2 bases. CDR3 sequence reads: CASSQESNTGELFF. CDR3 nucleotide sequence: TGCGCCAGCAGCCAAGAATCGAACACCGGGGAGCTGTTTTTT.

This sequence joins TRBV10-2 and TRBJ1-5, with D maybe TRBD1 (6 bases). The CDR3 contains 13 residues. Germline CDR1 is WSHSY and CDR2 is SAAADI. V shed 3 bases and J shed 7 bases, with 10 bases lying between them. CDR3 nucleotides: TGCGCCAGCAGTGAACAGGGCAGGCAGCCCCAGCATTTT. This sequence encodes CASSEQGRQPQHF.